Sequencing of this TCR beta chain was carried out in a study of glioma-infiltrating T cells. Overall study findings and caveats: Tissue and blood shared very few CDR3 sequences.

About this clonotype itself: Its matching antigen is unknown.

Using RNA template, CDR3s of TCR alpha and beta were amplified with iRepertoire arm-PCR. Input was about 85-400 ng of tissue mRNA or PBMC total RNA. TCRdb recomputed calls from the multiplex PCR reads with MiXCR, one row per CDR3 protein. The sample yields about 130,000 distinct CDR3 sequences, about 23% seen once. Germline CDR1 and CDR2: LNHDA and SQIVND (reference sequence). The CDR3 is made up of 18 amino acids. J lost 3 bases, V lost 0 bases, and 14 bases had no gene match. The sample was glioma tissue, nonneoplastic brain tissue, or PBMCs (not recorded which). The chain links TRBV19 to TRBJ2-7; TRBD2 matches at 7 bases. The clonotype comes from a human donor with low-grade glioma or glioblastoma, undergoing nonglioma brain surgery, or in good health (not recorded which). The CDR3: CASSIEPDFGGGSYEQYF. In DNA form, the CDR3 reads TGTGCCAGTAGTATAGAACCCGATTTCGGCGGCGGGAGCTACGAGCAGTACTTC.